The rows below give T cell receptor beta chains drawn from one sample of a study of blood T cell repertoires in COVID-19. Some clones are missing from TCRdb's copy, which holds only in-frame ones; the method was immunoSEQ multiplex PCR. The table includes roughly 300,000 clones, about nine tenths detected once. The sample taken for sequencing was PBMCs or T cells enriched from blood (not recorded which). All receptors derive from a man in his thirties or forties who had recovered from COVID-19. The CDR3 runs from the conserved cysteine through the conserved F or W. D genes are given only for firm matches. Clone size, where shown, is once, few, many, or a class for clones that have expanded.

V gene: TRBV5-1
J gene: TRBJ2-3
D gene: TRBD2
clone size: -
CDR3 protein: CASSSRGLAGGESGYF
CDR3 DNA: TGCGCCAGCAGCTCCCGAGGACTAGCGGGAGGTGAGTCTGGGTATTTT

V gene: TRBV6-5
J gene: TRBJ2-2
D gene: -
clone size: -
CDR3 protein: CASSYDPGLNTGELFF
CDR3 DNA: TGTGCCAGCAGTTACGACCCGGGGTTGAACACCGGGGAGCTGTTTTTT

V gene: TRBV5-1
J gene: TRBJ2-7
D gene: TRBD2
clone size: -
CDR3 protein: CASQLAGGPVYEQYF
CDR3 DNA: TGCGCCAGCCAACTAGCGGGGGGGCCGGTCTACGAGCAGTACTTC

V gene: TRBV5-1
J gene: TRBJ1-1
D gene: -
clone size: -
CDR3 protein: CASSTGLTEAFF
CDR3 DNA: TGCGCCAGCAGCACGGGACTTACTGAAGCTTTCTTT

V gene: TRBV4-1
J gene: TRBJ2-1
D gene: TRBD2
clone size: -
CDR3 protein: CASSRRLADYNEQFF
CDR3 DNA: TGCGCCAGCAGCCGCCGCCTAGCGGATTACAATGAGCAGTTCTTC

V gene: TRBV10-2
J gene: TRBJ1-1
D gene: -
clone size: -
CDR3 protein: CASSESSGMREAFF
CDR3 DNA: TGCGCCAGCAGTGAGTCTTCAGGGATGAGGGAAGCTTTCTTT

V gene: TRBV5-1
J gene: TRBJ1-3
D gene: -
clone size: -
CDR3 protein: CASSATGLSGNTIYF
CDR3 DNA: TGCGCCAGCAGCGCAACAGGGCTCTCTGGAAACACCATATATTTT

V gene: TRBV7-2
J gene: TRBJ2-1
D gene: -
clone size: once
CDR3 protein: CASSSRGEQFF
CDR3 DNA: TGTGCCAGCAGCTCGAGAGGTGAGCAGTTCTTC

V gene: TRBV30
J gene: TRBJ2-5
D gene: -
clone size: -
CDR3 protein: CAWSARQTQETQYF
CDR3 DNA: TGTGCCTGGAGTGCCCGACAAACTCAAGAGACCCAGTACTTC

V gene: TRBV2
J gene: TRBJ2-7
D gene: TRBD1
clone size: few
CDR3 protein: CASSLQGGLYEQYF
CDR3 DNA: TGTGCCAGCAGCTTACAGGGGGGCCTCTACGAGCAGTACTTC

V gene: TRBV11-1
J gene: TRBJ1-2
D gene: -
clone size: -
CDR3 protein: CASSFLNYGYTF
CDR3 DNA: TGTGCCAGCAGCTTCCTTAACTATGGCTACACCTTC

V gene: TRBV27
J gene: TRBJ1-4
D gene: TRBD1
clone size: -
CDR3 protein: CASSLDRVGATNEKLFF
CDR3 DNA: TGTGCCAGCAGTCTTGACAGGGTCGGGGCAACTAATGAAAAACTGTTTTTT

V gene: TRBV28
J gene: TRBJ2-1
D gene: -
clone size: -
CDR3 protein: CASWGRPSYNEQFF
CDR3 DNA: TGTGCCAGCTGGGGGCGACCCTCCTACAATGAGCAGTTCTTC

V gene: TRBV25-1
J gene: TRBJ1-4
D gene: -
clone size: -
CDR3 protein: CASSEYTGFPNEKLFF
CDR3 DNA: TGTGCCAGCAGTGAATATACGGGATTCCCTAATGAAAAACTGTTTTTT

V gene: TRBV11-2
J gene: TRBJ1-5
D gene: TRBD1
clone size: few
CDR3 protein: CASSRTGGPNQPQHF
CDR3 DNA: TGTGCCAGCAGCCGTACAGGGGGCCCCAATCAGCCCCAGCATTTT

V gene: TRBV28
J gene: TRBJ1-2
D gene: -
clone size: -
CDR3 protein: CASSPYLGTGANYGYTF
CDR3 DNA: TGTGCCAGCAGTCCTTACCTCGGGACGGGAGCTAACTATGGCTACACCTTC

V gene: TRBV30
J gene: TRBJ2-7
D gene: TRBD1
clone size: -
CDR3 protein: CAWSRAQGAYEQYF
CDR3 DNA: TGTGCCTGGAGCCGGGCACAGGGGGCGTACGAGCAGTACTTC

V gene: TRBV4-1
J gene: TRBJ1-1
D gene: TRBD1
clone size: few
CDR3 protein: CASQTFTGEAMNTEAFF
CDR3 DNA: TGCGCCAGCCAAACATTTACAGGGGAGGCAATGAACACTGAAGCTTTCTTT

V gene: TRBV15
J gene: TRBJ2-1
D gene: -
clone size: -
CDR3 protein: CATKDILGYNEQFF
CDR3 DNA: TGTGCCACCAAGGACATCCTCGGGTACAATGAGCAGTTCTTC

V gene: TRBV6-5
J gene: TRBJ1-1
D gene: -
clone size: -
CDR3 protein: CASSSPEGGNTEAFF
CDR3 DNA: TGTGCCAGCAGTTCCCCCGAGGGAGGGAACACTGAAGCTTTCTTT

V gene: TRBV11-3
J gene: TRBJ1-3
D gene: -
clone size: once
CDR3 protein: CASSSSYSNSGNTIYF
CDR3 DNA: TGTGCCAGCAGCTCCTCGTACAGTAACTCTGGAAACACCATATATTTT

V gene: TRBV30
J gene: TRBJ2-7
D gene: TRBD1
clone size: -
CDR3 protein: CAWSVGTGGSDEQYF
CDR3 DNA: TGTGCCTGGAGTGTAGGGACAGGGGGGTCCGACGAGCAGTACTTC